The 27 T cell receptor beta chains below were found in one sample sequenced in a study of T cells in tumors after PD-1 blockade. Data came from immunoSEQ multiplex PCR; TCRdb stores just in-frame clones and leaves some out. The sample carries roughly 49,000 clones, over 70% recorded once. The sample was PBMCs, taken before anti-PD-1 treatment. These receptor sequences come from a human donor with basal cell carcinoma.

This chain links TRBV18 with TRBJ1-1; perhaps TRBD1 as D (5 bases). The CDR3 loop spans 14 amino acids. Trimming shortened V by 2 bases and J by 1 base, and 8 bases separated the two germline ends. Per germline, CDR1 KGHSH and CDR2 LQKENI. In DNA, the CDR3 is TGTGCCAGCTCACCAAACCAGGGGAACACTGAAGCTTTCTTT. Its translation is CASSPNQGNTEAFF.

The rearrangement links TRBV5-1 to TRBJ2-5; either TRBD1 or TRBD2 may fit D (5 bases each). The CDR3 is 14 amino acids. The germline CDR1 and CDR2 sequences are SGHRS and YFSETQ. The V end lost 2 bases, the J end lost 3 bases, and 11 bases lay between the germline ends. The CDR3 region is CASSFFGGEETQYF. The DNA for the CDR3 is TGCGCCAGCAGCTTTTTTGGGGGAGAAGAGACCCAGTACTTC.

A word on this clone: The identical CDR3 is also encoded by other nucleotide sequences in the sample. The V gene is TRBV7-2, the J gene TRBJ2-5; unclear D gene. The CDR3 length is 16 residues. Between the trimmed V and J ends, which lost 5 bases and 5 bases, there was a span of 21 bases. Looked up from germline, CDR1 is SGHTA and CDR2 is FQGNSA. CDR3 loop: CASSPTLGKKGETQYF. The CDR3 DNA sequence: TGTGCCAGCAGCCCCACCCTCGGAAAAAAAGGGGAGACCCAGTACTTC. Combining the CDR3 with reference TRBV7-2 and TRBJ2-5 gives the whole variable domain GAGVSQSPSNKVTEKGKDVELRCDPISGHTALYWYRQSLGQGLEFLIYFQGNSAPDKSGLPSDRFSAERTGGSVSTLTIQRTQQEDSAVYLCASSPTLGKKGETQYFGPGTRLLVL.

The chain has TRBV6-5 and TRBJ2-7; D unresolved. CDR1 is MNHEY, CDR2 SVGAGI, per germline. This CDR3 comprises 12 residues. V lost 8 bases and J lost 6, with 14 bases in between. The CDR3 DNA reads as TGTGCCAGCCGTCATGTGGCTAGCGAGCAGTACTTC. This codes for CASRHVASEQYF.

There are a few counts of this clone. This chain joins TRBV5-1 and TRBJ2-1, with D perhaps TRBD1 (5 bases). The CDR3 runs to 14 residues. V was pared by 2 bases and J by 0 bases, with 6 bases between. Germline values: CDR1 SGHRS, CDR2 YFSETQ. The CDR3 region is CASSLDSSYNEQFF. CDR3 bases: TGCGCCAGCAGCTTAGACAGCTCCTACAATGAGCAGTTCTTC.

This chain connects TRBV30 to TRBJ2-7, with D possibly called TRBD1 or TRBD2 (6 bases each). CDR3 length equals 13 residues. The V gene's germline CDR1 is GTSNPN and CDR2 SVGIG (reference sequence). V was trimmed by 3 bases and J by 4 bases, leaving 13 bases between them. CDR3 nucleotide sequence: TGTGCCTGGAGGGTACAGGGACTTTACGAGCAGTACTTC. It encodes CAWRVQGLYEQYF.

V usage is TRBV1 and J usage is TRBJ2-1; the table's D call TRBD1 went unverified against the DNA. TRBV1 is a known pseudogene. This CDR3 has 17 amino acids. In DNA, the CDR3 is TGCACCAGCAGCCAAGTATCAGGCCCCATTTCGAACAATGAGCAGTTCTTC. Translation: CTSSQVSGPISNNEQFF.

This rearrangement joins TRBV19 to TRBJ1-6; D possibly corresponds to TRBD1 (5 bases). This CDR3 is built from 15 residues. Germline CDR1 is LNHDA and CDR2 is SQIVND (reference sequence). V was trimmed by 4 bases and J by 7 bases, leaving 14 bases between them. CDR3 sequence reads: CASSTGTRQNSPLHF. The DNA of the CDR3 is TGTGCCAGTAGTACCGGGACGCGCCAAAATTCACCCCTCCACTTT.

V gene TRBV6-5 combines with J gene TRBJ2-7; TRBD1 might be the D (6 bases). Between the trimmed V and J ends, which lost 6 bases and 2 bases, there was a span of 11 bases. The CDR3 contains 13 residues. Germline V gene lookup returns CDR1 MNHEY and CDR2 SVGAGI. CDR3 protein: CASRRDRTYEQYF. Here the CDR3 DNA reads TGTGCCAGCAGACGTGACAGGACCTACGAGCAGTACTTC.

Here the CDR3 reads CASRALSGGSHYEQYF. CDR3 sequence (DNA): TGTGCCAGCAGGGCCCTGAGCGGGGGGAGTCACTACGAGCAGTACTTC. The gene calls are TRBV21-1 and TRBJ2-7; the table calls TRBD2, which could not be checked here. TRBV21-1 is assigned pseudogene status. This CDR3 is 16 amino acids long.

V and J are TRBV5-6 and TRBJ2-3; TRBD2 aligns across 8 bases. This CDR3 is built from 17 residues. Germline CDR1 is SGHDT and CDR2 is YYEEEE. J gave up 8 bases and V 2 bases, and 16 bases lay outside the gene matches. The CDR3 bases are TGTGCCAGCAGCTTCGGGAGCGGGGGTTTTAAGGTCGGTACGCAGTATTTT. It translates to CASSFGSGGFKVGTQYF.

The chain is built from TRBV7-2 and TRBJ2-3; D is uncertain. The CDR3 contains 11 residues. The V gene's germline CDR1 is SGHTA and CDR2 FQGNSA. Trimming left V 1 base short and J 6 bases short, with 2 bases between. The DNA of the CDR3 is TGTGCCAGCAGCTTAGATGATACGCAGTATTTT. It translates to CASSLDDTQYF.

V is TRBV5-1 and J is TRBJ1-3, with 7 bases fitting TRBD1. The CDR3 totals 16 residues. Per germline, CDR1 SGHRS and CDR2 YFSETQ. With 3 bases clipped from V and 0 bases from J, the junction kept 6 bases outside the gene matches. The CDR3 bases are TGCGCCAGCAGCTACCTGGGACAGCTCTCTGGAAACACCATATATTTT. It codes for CASSYLGQLSGNTIYF.

The chain uses TRBV30 and TRBJ1-6; 9 nucleotides align to TRBD1. Losses at the gene ends were 7 bases for V and 9 bases for J; bases not matched to a gene: 7. The germline V gene encodes CDR1 GTSNPN and CDR2 SVGIG (reference sequence). The length of the CDR3 is 13 residues. The CDR3: CAYSGTGFSPLHF. The DNA for the CDR3 is TGTGCCTATTCCGGGACAGGGTTTTCACCCCTCCACTTT.

The rearrangement uses TRBV6-6 and TRBJ1-2; 11 positions match TRBD1. Germline V lookup: CDR1 MNHNY, CDR2 SVGAGI (reference sequence). CDR3 length equals 15 residues. V lost 2 bases to trimming and J lost 6 bases; unmatched junction nucleotides: 5. Here the CDR3 DNA reads TGTGCCAGCAGTTACGTGGGACAGGGGGGGAATGGCTACACCTTC. Amino acids: CASSYVGQGGNGYTF.

The chain uses TRBV4-2 and TRBJ2-3; D not certain. Trimming took off 8 bases at V and 1 base at J, with 10 bases between the two ends. This CDR3 contains 13 residues. Germline V gene lookup returns CDR1 LGHNA and CDR2 YNFKEQ. Here the CDR3 reads CASRFSGTDTQYF. The CDR3 DNA sequence: TGTGCCAGCCGCTTTAGTGGCACAGATACGCAGTATTTT.

The V call is TRBV24-1, the J call TRBJ2-1; 10 nucleotides agree with TRBD1. CDR1 KGHDR and CDR2 SFDVKD come from the germline V gene. The CDR3 has 15 amino acids. The V gene end was trimmed by 4 bases and the J gene end by 12 bases; junction bases not matched to a gene: 11. The CDR3 is CATSDRGQGELGQFF. CDR3 DNA sequence: TGTGCCACCAGTGACAGAGGACAGGGGGAGTTAGGGCAGTTCTTC.

The chain joins TRBV5-1 to TRBJ2-7; 12 nucleotides agree with TRBD1. The length of the CDR3 is 15 residues. Germline CDR1 SGHRS, CDR2 YFSETQ. The V and J ends lost 4 bases and 9 bases, in that order; junction bases with no gene match: 11. Here the CDR3 DNA reads TGCGCCAGCAGCGAGGAAGGGACAGGGGGCTCAGCGCAGTACTTC. Protein sequence: CASSEEGTGGSAQYF.

The V gene is TRBV6-5, the J gene TRBJ1-4; D possibly corresponds to TRBD1 (6 bases). CDR1 and CDR2 from the germline V gene are MNHEY and SVGAGI. Trimming took off 0 bases at V and 8 bases at J, with 13 bases between the two ends. The CDR3 runs 15 residues. The CDR3 region is CASSYSTGPWEKLFF. The CDR3 DNA is TGTGCCAGCAGTTACTCAACAGGGCCGTGGGAAAAACTGTTTTTT.

The chain carries TRBV5-4 and TRBJ2-5; 8 nucleotides match TRBD2. Germline loops: CDR1 SGHNT, CDR2 YYREEE (reference sequence). CDR3 length equals 13 residues. V trimming: 5 bases; J trimming: 3 bases; junction bases outside the gene matches: 3. CDR3 DNA sequence: TGTGCCAGCAGTAGGCGGGAGGAAGAGACCCAGTACTTC. Translation: CASSRREEETQYF.

Only a few counts were recorded for this clone. V and J are TRBV5-1 and TRBJ1-6, with 8 bases aligning to TRBD1. Germline CDR1 and CDR2: SGHRS and YFSETQ. V dropped 4 bases and J dropped 8; count of bases not matched to a gene: 11. The CDR3 has 16 residues. In nucleotides, the CDR3 is TGCGCCAGCAGCACAAGGCAGGGGGCGGTGGATTCACCCCTCCACTTT. Translating gives CASSTRQGAVDSPLHF.

The rearrangement links TRBV10-3 to TRBJ2-2, with 11 bases aligning to TRBD2. This CDR3 spans 14 amino acids. V shed 8 bases, J shed 3 bases, and the junction held 2 bases outside the gene matches. Germline V gene sequence: CDR1 ENHRY, CDR2 SYGVKD. The CDR3 nucleotides are TGTGCCATCTCGGGACTAGCGGACACCGGGGAGCTGTTTTTT. This translates into CAISGLADTGELFF.

The chain recombines TRBV7-9 with TRBJ1-1; tentatively, D is TRBD1 (6 bases). Germline V gene lookup returns CDR1 SEHNR and CDR2 FQNEAQ (reference sequence). V lost 2 bases, J lost 5 bases, and 15 bases lay in between. CDR3 length: 15 residues. The CDR3 DNA sequence: TGTGCCAGCAGCTTACATAACAGGGAGAGAACTGAAGCTTTCTTT. Translating it yields CASSLHNRERTEAFF.

The gene calls are TRBV5-1 and TRBJ2-3; D might be TRBD2 (7 bases). Trimming stripped 4 bases from V and 5 bases from J, with 17 bases between. The CDR3 consists of 15 residues. Germline V gives CDR1 SGHRS, CDR2 YFSETQ. CDR3 sequence (DNA): TGCGCCAGCAGCACCGGGGGGCAGGTAGGAGATACGCAGTATTTT. This encodes CASSTGGQVGDTQYF.

In nucleotides, the CDR3 is TGTGCCAGTAGTATAGCGGGGGGCACTGAAGCTTTCTTT. Translating it yields CASSIAGGTEAFF. The chain employs TRBV19 and TRBJ1-1; D perhaps matches TRBD1 (5 bases). Germline values: CDR1 LNHDA, CDR2 SQIVND (reference sequence). Trimming removed 1 base at V and 4 bases at J, with 7 bases between. This CDR3 region has 13 residues.

This clone was counted a single time. The chain joins TRBV29-1 to TRBJ2-1; D is ambiguous. Germline-derived CDR1 and CDR2 are SQVTM and ANQGSEA. V was pared by 3 bases and J by 0 bases, with 9 bases between. The CDR3 covers 14 residues. The CDR3 region has the DNA TGCAGCGTTGATGGGGTTGGCTCCTACAATGAGCAGTTCTTC. Protein product: CSVDGVGSYNEQFF.

This clone was recorded once. CDR3 protein: CASSENGGTQETQYF. The CDR3 DNA reads as TGCGCCAGCAGTGAGAACGGGGGGACTCAAGAGACCCAGTACTTC. This rearrangement joins TRBV10-1 to TRBJ2-5; 7 bases fit TRBD2. The CDR3 is made up of 15 amino acids. The germline V gene has CDR1 WNHNN and CDR2 SYGVQD (reference sequence). The trim removed 2 bases at V and 2 bases at J, leaving 5 bases unmatched.